Sequencing of this T cell receptor (beta chain) was carried out in a study of T cells in Graves' hyperthyroidism and ophthalmopathy. This clonotype came up many times. Its antigen is currently unknown. TCR beta CDR3 regions were amplified from RNA. The primer set for the first-round RT-PCR of the TCR CDR3 was HTBI. TCRdb analysed the multiplex PCR reads with MiXCR anew, one entry per CDR3 protein. The sample shows under 350,000 distinct CDR3 sequences, approximately 18% of them seen only once. Notes on the study in general: A model of 13 V-J features distinguished ophthalmopathy from stable hyperthyroidism.

The V end was cut by 0 bases, the J end by 2 bases, with 12 bases between. The V gene's germline CDR1 is SQVTM and CDR2 ANQGSEA. The CDR3 extends over 15 amino acids. Sequences were obtained from blood. The chain couples TRBV29-1 to TRBJ2-3; D call uncertain. This sequence originates from a woman in her fifties or sixties with Graves' hyperthyroidism. The CDR3 bases are TGCAGCGTTGAAGATCCCGCGGTCCTCACAGATACGCAGTATTTT. Its protein is CSVEDPAVLTDTQYF.